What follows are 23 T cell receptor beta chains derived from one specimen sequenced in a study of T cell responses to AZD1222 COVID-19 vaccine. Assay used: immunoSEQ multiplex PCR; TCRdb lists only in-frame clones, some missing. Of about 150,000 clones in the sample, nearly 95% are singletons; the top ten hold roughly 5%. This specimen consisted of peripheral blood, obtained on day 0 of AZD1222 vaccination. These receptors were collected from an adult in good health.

In nucleotides, the CDR3 is TGTGCCAGCAGCTTGGAGCCAGGGACTCCCGAAGCTTTCTTT. Protein: CASSLEPGTPEAFF. The chain recombines TRBV5-5 with TRBJ1-1, with a tentative D call TRBD1 (5 bases). Germline V gives CDR1 SGHKS, CDR2 YYEKEE (reference sequence). The V end was cut by 0 bases, the J end by 8 bases, with 14 bases between. The CDR3 consists of 14 residues.

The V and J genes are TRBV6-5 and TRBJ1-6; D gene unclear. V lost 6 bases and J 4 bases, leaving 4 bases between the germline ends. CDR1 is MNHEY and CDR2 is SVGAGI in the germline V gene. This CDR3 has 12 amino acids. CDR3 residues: CASSNYNSPLHF. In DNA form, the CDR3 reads TGTGCCAGCAGCAATTATAATTCACCCCTCCACTTT.

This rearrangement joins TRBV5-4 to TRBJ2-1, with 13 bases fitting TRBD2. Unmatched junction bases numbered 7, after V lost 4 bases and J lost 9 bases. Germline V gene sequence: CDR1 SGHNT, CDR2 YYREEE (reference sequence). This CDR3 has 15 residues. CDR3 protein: CASSPRLAGGGEQFF. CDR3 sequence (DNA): TGTGCCAGCAGCCCCCGACTAGCGGGAGGCGGTGAGCAGTTCTTC.

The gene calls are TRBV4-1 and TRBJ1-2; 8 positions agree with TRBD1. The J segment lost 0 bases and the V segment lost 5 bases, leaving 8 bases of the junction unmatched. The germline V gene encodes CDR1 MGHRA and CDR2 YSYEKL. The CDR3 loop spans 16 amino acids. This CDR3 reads CASSIRDRKPNYGYTF. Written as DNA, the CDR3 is TGCGCCAGCAGCATCCGGGACAGGAAGCCTAACTATGGCTACACCTTC.

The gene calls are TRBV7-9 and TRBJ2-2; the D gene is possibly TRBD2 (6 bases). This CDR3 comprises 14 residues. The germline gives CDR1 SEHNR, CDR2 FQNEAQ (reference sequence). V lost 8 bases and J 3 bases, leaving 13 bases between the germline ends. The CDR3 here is CASGEWGDTGELFF. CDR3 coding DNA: TGTGCCAGCGGCGAATGGGGGGACACCGGGGAGCTGTTTTTT. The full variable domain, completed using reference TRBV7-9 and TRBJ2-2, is DTGVSQNPRHKITKRGQNVTFRCDPISEHNRLYWYRQTLGQGPEFLTYFQNEAQLEKSRLLSDRFSAERPKGSFSTLEIQRTEQGDSAMYLCASGEWGDTGELFFGEGSRLTVL.

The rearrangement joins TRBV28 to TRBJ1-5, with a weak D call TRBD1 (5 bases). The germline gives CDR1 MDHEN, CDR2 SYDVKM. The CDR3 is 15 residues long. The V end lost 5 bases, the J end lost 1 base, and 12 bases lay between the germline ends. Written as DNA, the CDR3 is TGTGCCAGCAGTCGGGGCCCAGCCAGCAATCAGCCCCAGCATTTT. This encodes CASSRGPASNQPQHF.

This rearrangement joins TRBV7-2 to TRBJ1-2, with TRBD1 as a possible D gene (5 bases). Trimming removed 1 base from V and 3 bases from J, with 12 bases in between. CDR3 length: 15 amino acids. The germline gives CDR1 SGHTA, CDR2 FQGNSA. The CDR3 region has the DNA TGTGCCAGCAGCTTAGTTCCCGGGACGGACTATGGCTACACCTTC. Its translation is CASSLVPGTDYGYTF.

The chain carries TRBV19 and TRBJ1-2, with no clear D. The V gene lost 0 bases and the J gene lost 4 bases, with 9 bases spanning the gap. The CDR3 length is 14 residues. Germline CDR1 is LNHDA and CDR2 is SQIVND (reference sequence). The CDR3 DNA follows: TGTGCCAGTAGTATAGAGGGGTACGGCTATGGCTACACCTTC. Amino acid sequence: CASSIEGYGYGYTF.

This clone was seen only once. CDR3 region: CASSIFVSYSGANVLTF. As DNA, the CDR3 is TGTGCCAGTAGTATATTTGTCAGCTACTCTGGGGCCAACGTCCTGACTTTC. The chain employs TRBV19 and TRBJ2-6; D call uncertain. Germline assignment: CDR1 LNHDA and CDR2 SQIVND (reference sequence). The length of the CDR3 is 17 residues. V was trimmed by 2 bases and J by 0 bases, leaving 11 bases between them.

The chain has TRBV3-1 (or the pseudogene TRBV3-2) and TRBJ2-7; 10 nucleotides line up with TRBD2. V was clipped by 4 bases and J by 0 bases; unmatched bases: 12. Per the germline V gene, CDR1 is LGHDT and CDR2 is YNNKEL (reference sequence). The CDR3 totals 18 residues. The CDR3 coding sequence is TGTGCCAGCAGCCTTACTCGGGGACTAGCGCCCGTCTCCTACGAGCAGTACTTC. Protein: CASSLTRGLAPVSYEQYF.

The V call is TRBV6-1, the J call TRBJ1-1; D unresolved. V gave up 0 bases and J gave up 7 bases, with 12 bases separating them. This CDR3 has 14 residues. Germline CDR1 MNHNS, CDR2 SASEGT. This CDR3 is CASSEALYGLEAFF. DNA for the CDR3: TGTGCCAGCAGTGAAGCGCTGTATGGACTTGAAGCTTTCTTT.

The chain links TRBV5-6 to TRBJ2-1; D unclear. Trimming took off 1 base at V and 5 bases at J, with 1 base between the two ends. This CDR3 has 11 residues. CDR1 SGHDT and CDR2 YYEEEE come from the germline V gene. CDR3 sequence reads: CASSLNNEQFF. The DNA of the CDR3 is TGTGCCAGCAGCTTGAACAATGAGCAGTTCTTC.

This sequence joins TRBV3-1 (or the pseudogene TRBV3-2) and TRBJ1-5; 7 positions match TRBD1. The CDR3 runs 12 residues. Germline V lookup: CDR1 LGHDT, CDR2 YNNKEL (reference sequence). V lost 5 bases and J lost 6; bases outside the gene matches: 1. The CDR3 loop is CASSSGGQPQHF. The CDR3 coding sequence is TGTGCCAGCAGCTCAGGGGGTCAGCCCCAGCATTTT.

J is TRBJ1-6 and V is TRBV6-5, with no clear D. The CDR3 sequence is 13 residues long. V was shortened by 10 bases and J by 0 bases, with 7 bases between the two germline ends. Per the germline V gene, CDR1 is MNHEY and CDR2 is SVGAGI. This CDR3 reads CAIRGSYNSPLHF. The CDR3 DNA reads TGTGCCATCCGCGGCTCCTATAATTCACCCCTCCACTTT.

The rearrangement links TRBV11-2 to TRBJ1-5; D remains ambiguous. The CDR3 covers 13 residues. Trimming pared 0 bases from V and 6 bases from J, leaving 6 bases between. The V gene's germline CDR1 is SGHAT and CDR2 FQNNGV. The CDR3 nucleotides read TGTGCCAGCAGCTTAGATAGAGTTCAGCCCCAGCATTTT. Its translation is CASSLDRVQPQHF.

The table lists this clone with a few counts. CDR3 loop: CASSQDGGRDNEQFF. The CDR3 DNA reads as TGTGCCAGCAGCCAAGATGGAGGGAGGGACAATGAGCAGTTCTTC. This chain uses TRBV3-1 (or the pseudogene TRBV3-2) with TRBJ2-1, with 7 bases identical to TRBD2. The ends lost 0 bases at V and 5 bases at J; junction bases unmatched: 4. The V gene's germline CDR1 is LGHDT and CDR2 YNNKEL (reference sequence). The CDR3 contains 15 residues.

The CDR3 spells CASSSGLTNTEAFF. CDR3 DNA sequence: TGTGCCAGCAGCTCTGGACTTACGAACACTGAAGCTTTCTTT. J is TRBJ1-1 and V is TRBV11-2; D remains unclear. V was trimmed by 4 bases and J by 1 base, leaving 10 bases between them. This CDR3 contains 14 residues. Germline CDR1 and CDR2: SGHAT and FQNNGV.

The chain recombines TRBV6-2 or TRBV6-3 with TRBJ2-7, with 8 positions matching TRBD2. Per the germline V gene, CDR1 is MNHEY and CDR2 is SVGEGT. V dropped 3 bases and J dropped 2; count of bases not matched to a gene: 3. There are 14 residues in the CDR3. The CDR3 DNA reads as TGTGCCAGCAGTTATGTTAGCGGGGCCTACGAGCAGTACTTC. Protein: CASSYVSGAYEQYF.

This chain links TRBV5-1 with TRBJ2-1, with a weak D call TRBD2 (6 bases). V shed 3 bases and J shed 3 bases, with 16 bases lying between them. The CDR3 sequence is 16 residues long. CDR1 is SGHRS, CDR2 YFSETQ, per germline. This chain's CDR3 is CASSSGLGGYYNEQFF. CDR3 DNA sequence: TGCGCCAGCAGCTCCGGACTGGGGGGATACTACAATGAGCAGTTCTTC.

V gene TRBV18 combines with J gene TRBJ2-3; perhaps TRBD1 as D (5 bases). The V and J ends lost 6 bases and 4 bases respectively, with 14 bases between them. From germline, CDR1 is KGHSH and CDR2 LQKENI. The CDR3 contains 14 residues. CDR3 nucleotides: TGTGCCAGCTCCCTTACAGGAAGCGCAGATACGCAGTATTTT. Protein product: CASSLTGSADTQYF. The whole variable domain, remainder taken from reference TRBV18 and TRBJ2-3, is NAGVMQNPRHLVRRRGQEARLRCSPMKGHSHVYWYRQLPEEGLKFMVYLQKENIIDESGMPKERFSAEFPKEGPSILRIQQVVRGDSAAYFCASSLTGSADTQYFGPGTRLTVL.

The CDR3 coding sequence is TGTGCCAGCAGCTTCACCGGGACCGACTATGGCTACACCTTC. Protein product: CASSFTGTDYGYTF. The chain links TRBV5-4 to TRBJ1-2, with TRBD1 as a possible D gene (5 bases). Trimming shortened V by 2 bases and J by 3 bases, and 11 bases separated the two germline ends. The CDR3 sequence is 14 residues long. Looked up from germline, CDR1 is SGHNT and CDR2 is YYREEE (reference sequence).

The DNA of the CDR3 is TGTGCCAGCAGTGAATCCTTTAGCGGGGTCCTCGGGGAGCTGTTTTTT. Translated, it gives CASSESFSGVLGELFF. V and J are TRBV25-1 and TRBJ2-2, with 8 bases that match TRBD2. CDR3 length equals 16 residues. Germline V gene data show CDR1 as MGHDK and CDR2 as SYGVNS. Trimming took 1 base from V and 7 from J; bases not matched to a gene: 8.

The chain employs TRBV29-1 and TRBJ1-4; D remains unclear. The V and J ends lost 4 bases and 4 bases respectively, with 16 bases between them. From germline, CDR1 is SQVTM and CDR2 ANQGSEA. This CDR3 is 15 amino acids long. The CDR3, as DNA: TGCAGCGTTGGAGTCGGCGGGCAGTTTAATGAAAAACTGTTTTTT. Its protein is CSVGVGGQFNEKLFF.